These 13 T cell receptor beta chains originate from one sample sequenced in a study of shared clonotypes between healthy human individuals. TCRdb's copy holds only in-frame clones and misses some; the assay was immunoSEQ multiplex PCR. The profile shows about 960,000 clones, roughly 72% of them singletons. The sequencing sample was made of memory CD4+ T cells sorted from blood. As to subset: CD45RA-negative fraction. The receptors derive from a man aged 18 to 29 in good health.

The gene calls are TRBV2 and TRBJ1-2, with D possibly TRBD1 on 6 matching bases. Germline values: CDR1 SNHLY, CDR2 FYNNEI. Between the trimmed V and J ends, which lost 5 bases and 4 bases, there was a span of 17 bases. The CDR3 has 15 amino acids. In DNA, the CDR3 is TGTGCCAGCAGTCCTGAACAGGGCACGGGCTATGGCTACACCTTC. This translates into CASSPEQGTGYGYTF.

For this clone: A much larger clone sits a single nucleotide away, making a read error possible. This chain uses TRBV5-6 with TRBJ1-6, with 11 bases lining up with TRBD1. The CDR3 is 13 amino acids. V was clipped by 7 bases and J by 8 bases; unmatched bases: 2. CDR1 SGHDT and CDR2 YYEEEE come from the germline V gene. CDR3 DNA: TGTGCCAGCTTGGGACAGGGGGATTCACCCCTCCACTTT. It translates to CASLGQGDSPLHF.

J is TRBJ2-1 and V is TRBV27, with no clear D. The CDR3 is 14 amino acids. The germline CDR1 and CDR2 sequences are MNHEY and SMNVEV (reference sequence). V lost 2 bases to trimming and J lost 0 bases, with 5 bases between them. CDR3: CASSLAVSYNEQFF. The CDR3 nucleotides are TGTGCCAGCAGTTTAGCGGTCTCCTACAATGAGCAGTTCTTC.

The V call is TRBV5-4, the J call TRBJ2-2; 12 nucleotides line up with TRBD2. V was pared by 3 bases and J by 5 bases, with 5 bases of the junction left unmatched. The CDR3 has 16 residues. The germline V gene encodes CDR1 SGHNT and CDR2 YYREEE (reference sequence). CDR3 protein: CASSSPTSGGTGELFF. The CDR3 DNA is TGTGCCAGCAGCTCCCCAACTAGCGGGGGGACCGGGGAGCTGTTTTTT.

The chain has TRBV10-3 and TRBJ1-5; no definite D call. The CDR3 loop spans 15 amino acids. Germline CDR1 reads ENHRY; CDR2 reads SYGVKD. With 0 bases removed from V and 3 bases from J, the gap between germline ends came to 9 bases. The CDR3 DNA reads as TGTGCCATCAGTGAGTCGAACGGCCCCAATCAGCCCCAGCATTTT. As protein: CAISESNGPNQPQHF.

V and J are TRBV4-2 and TRBJ1-5; perhaps TRBD1 as D (5 bases). The germline V gene encodes CDR1 LGHNA and CDR2 YNFKEQ. V lost 0 bases, J lost 7 bases, and 7 bases lay in between. The CDR3 is 13 amino acids. For the CDR3, the DNA is TGTGCCAGCAGCCAAGATCAGGGACAGCCCCAGCATTTT. Its protein is CASSQDQGQPQHF.

In regard to this clone: Distinct nucleotide sequences in the sample also encode this CDR3. The chain carries TRBV6-1 and TRBJ1-4; 7 nucleotides match TRBD1. J lost 11 bases, V lost 8 bases, and 2 bases had no gene match. This CDR3 contains 10 residues. Germline CDR1 MNHNS, CDR2 SASEGT. CDR3 sequence (DNA): TGTGCCAGCTCGGGACAGAAACTGTTTTTT. Translating it yields CASSGQKLFF.

This chain connects TRBV10-3 to TRBJ2-5, with D perhaps TRBD1 (6 bases). The CDR3 is 13 residues long. CDR1 and CDR2 from the germline V gene are ENHRY and SYGVKD. Trimming removed 4 bases at V and 1 base at J, with 7 bases between. CDR3 coding DNA: TGTGCCATCAGTGGACAGGTCCAAGAGACCCAGTACTTC. This sequence encodes CAISGQVQETQYF.

This clone has only a few counts. Other DNA variants within this sample encode the same CDR3. This rearrangement joins TRBV10-1 to TRBJ1-5; D remains ambiguous. Per the germline V gene, CDR1 is WNHNN and CDR2 is SYGVQD (reference sequence). The CDR3 length is 13 residues. The V gene lost 3 bases and the J gene lost 0 bases, with 3 bases spanning the gap. CDR3 amino acids: CASSENSNQPQHF. As DNA, the CDR3 is TGCGCCAGCAGTGAAAATAGCAATCAGCCCCAGCATTTT.

The rearrangement links TRBV27 to TRBJ1-4; D not resolved. CDR1 MNHEY and CDR2 SMNVEV come from the germline V gene (reference sequence). CDR3 size: 19 residues. With 0 bases removed from V and 0 bases from J, the gap between germline ends came to 17 bases. CDR3 sequence (DNA): TGTGCCAGCAGTTTATCGCGGGGTCGAGAACCTTCAACTAATGAAAAACTGTTTTTT. This encodes CASSLSRGREPSTNEKLFF. Looking up the rest from reference TRBV27 and TRBJ1-4 gives the full variable domain: EAQVTQNPRYLITVTGKKLTVTCSQNMNHEYMSWYRQDPGLGLRQIYYSMNVEVTDKGDVPEGYKVSRKEKRNFPLILESPSPNQTSLYFCASSLSRGREPSTNEKLFFGSGTQLSVL.

The chain uses TRBV10-3 and TRBJ2-7, with 10 bases lining up with TRBD2. The J segment lost 6 bases and the V segment lost 3 bases, leaving 2 bases of the junction unmatched. The CDR3 sequence is 13 residues long. Looked up from germline, CDR1 is ENHRY and CDR2 is SYGVKD. This chain's CDR3 is CAISDLAGAEQYF. CDR3 DNA: TGTGCCATCAGTGACCTAGCGGGAGCCGAGCAGTACTTC.

This chain joins TRBV5-1 and TRBJ1-1; D unresolved. Trimming took off 3 bases at V and 4 bases at J, with 10 bases between the two ends. This CDR3 spans 13 amino acids. CDR1 SGHRS and CDR2 YFSETQ come from the germline V gene. The CDR3 bases are TGCGCCAGCAGCTGGAGCACAGCCACTGAAGCTTTCTTT. Protein: CASSWSTATEAFF.

The gene calls are TRBV4-1 and TRBJ2-2; 7 bases agree with TRBD1. V trimming: 0 bases; J trimming: 1 base; junction bases outside the gene matches: 5. Germline CDR1 is MGHRA and CDR2 is YSYEKL. CDR3 length equals 17 residues. Here the CDR3 DNA reads TGCGCCAGCAGCCAAGAAGGGGGCTTTGTGAACACCGGGGAGCTGTTTTTT. This codes for CASSQEGGFVNTGELFF.